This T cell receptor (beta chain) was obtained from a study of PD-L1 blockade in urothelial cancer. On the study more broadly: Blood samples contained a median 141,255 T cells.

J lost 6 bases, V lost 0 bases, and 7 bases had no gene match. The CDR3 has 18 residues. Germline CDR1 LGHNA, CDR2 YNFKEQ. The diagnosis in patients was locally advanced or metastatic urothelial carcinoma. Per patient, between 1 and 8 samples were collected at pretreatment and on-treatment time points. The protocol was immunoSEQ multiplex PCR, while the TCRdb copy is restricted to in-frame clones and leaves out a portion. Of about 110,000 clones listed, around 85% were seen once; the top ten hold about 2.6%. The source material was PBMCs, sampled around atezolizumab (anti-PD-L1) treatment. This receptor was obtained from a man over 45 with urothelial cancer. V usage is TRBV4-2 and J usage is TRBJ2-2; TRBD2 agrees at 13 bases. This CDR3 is CASSQDPGLAGMSGELFF. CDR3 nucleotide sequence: TGTGCCAGCAGCCAAGATCCGGGACTAGCGGGAATGTCCGGGGAGCTGTTTTTT.